This T cell receptor beta chain emerged from a study of blood T cell repertoires in COVID-19. Study overall: T cells, B-cell-depleted T cells, or PBMCs provided the cDNA or gDNA that served as material.

Losses at the gene ends were 0 bases for V and 4 bases for J; bases not matched to a gene: 8. CDR3 size: 16 residues. Germline V gives CDR1 MGHRA, CDR2 YSYEKL. Assay: immunoSEQ multiplex PCR; the TCRdb copy retains only in-frame clones and omits some. The sample lists some 230,000 clones; 85% to 90% were seen once. Sequencing used PBMCs or T cells enriched from blood (not recorded which). The TCR comes from a young woman in a cohort exposed to, infected with or recovered from COVID-19 (not recorded which). The chain recombines TRBV4-1 with TRBJ1-2, with TRBD1 matching over 7 bases. The CDR3 coding sequence is TGCGCCAGCAGCCAAGAGGTAGGGGGCCTCGGCTATGGCTACACCTTC. This gives the protein CASSQEVGGLGYGYTF.